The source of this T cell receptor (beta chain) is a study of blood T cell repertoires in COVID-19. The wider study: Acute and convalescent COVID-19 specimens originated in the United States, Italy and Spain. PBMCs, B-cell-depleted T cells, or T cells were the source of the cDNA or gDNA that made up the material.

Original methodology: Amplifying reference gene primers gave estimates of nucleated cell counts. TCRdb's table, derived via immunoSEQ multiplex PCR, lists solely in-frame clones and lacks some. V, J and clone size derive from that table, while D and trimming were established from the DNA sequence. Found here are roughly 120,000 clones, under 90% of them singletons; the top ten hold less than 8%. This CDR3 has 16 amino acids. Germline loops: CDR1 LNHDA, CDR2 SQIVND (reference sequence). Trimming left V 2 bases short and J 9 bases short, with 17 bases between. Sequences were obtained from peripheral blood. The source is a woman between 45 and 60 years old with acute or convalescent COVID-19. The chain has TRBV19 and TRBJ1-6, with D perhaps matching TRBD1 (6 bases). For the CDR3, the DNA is TGTGCCAGTAGTATAAACCGACAGGTTTACGGTTCACCCCTCCACTTT. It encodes CASSINRQVYGSPLHF.